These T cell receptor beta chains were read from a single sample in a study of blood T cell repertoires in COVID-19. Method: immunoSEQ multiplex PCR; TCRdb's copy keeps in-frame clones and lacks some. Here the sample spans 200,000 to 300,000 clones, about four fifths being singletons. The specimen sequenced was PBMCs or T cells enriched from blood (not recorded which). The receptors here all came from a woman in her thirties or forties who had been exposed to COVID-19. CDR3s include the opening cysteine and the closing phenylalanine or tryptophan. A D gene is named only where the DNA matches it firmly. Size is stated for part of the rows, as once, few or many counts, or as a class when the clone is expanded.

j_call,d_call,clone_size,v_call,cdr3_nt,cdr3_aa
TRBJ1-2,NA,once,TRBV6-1,TGTGCCAGCAGTGAAGGGACAGTCTATGGCTACACCTTC,CASSEGTVYGYTF
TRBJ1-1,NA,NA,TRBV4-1,TGCGCCAGCAGCCAAGATGACAGACAGAACACTGAAGCTTTCTTT,CASSQDDRQNTEAFF
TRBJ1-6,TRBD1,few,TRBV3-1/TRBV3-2,TGTGCCAGCAGCCGTCGCCGGGACAGGGTTATTTCACCCCTCCACTTT,CASSRRRDRVISPLHF
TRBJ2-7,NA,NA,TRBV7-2,TGTGCCAGCAGCGCCCGCGGTGGGAGCTACGAGCAGTACTTC,CASSARGGSYEQYF
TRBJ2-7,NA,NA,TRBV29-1,TGCAGCGTCGAGGGGGTAGGGAACTACGAGCAGTACTTC,CSVEGVGNYEQYF
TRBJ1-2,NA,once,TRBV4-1,TGCGCCAGCAGCCAAGTATCTCGGGGAGCTAACTATGGCTACACCTTC,CASSQVSRGANYGYTF
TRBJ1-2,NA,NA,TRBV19,TGTGCCAGTAGTATTGAGTTGTCTAACTATGGCTACACCTTC,CASSIELSNYGYTF
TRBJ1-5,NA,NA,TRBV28,TGTGCCAGCAGTTTATTTGGAGGGAAAAATCAGCCCCAGCATTTT,CASSLFGGKNQPQHF
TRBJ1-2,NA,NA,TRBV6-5,TGTGCCAGCAGTTACGGGAGGGGTTTTCGCTATGGCTACACCTTC,CASSYGRGFRYGYTF
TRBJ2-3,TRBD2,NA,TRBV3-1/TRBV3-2,TGTGCCAGCAGCCAAGTCGCTAGCGGATCTAGCACAGATACGCAGTATTTT,CASSQVASGSSTDTQYF
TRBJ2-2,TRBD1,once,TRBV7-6,TGTGCCAGCAGCTCGCAGGGGGCGGGAACCGGGGAGCTGTTTTTT,CASSSQGAGTGELFF
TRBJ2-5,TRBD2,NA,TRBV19,TGTGCCAGTAGTATTCTCGCGGGGGGGCAGGAGACCCAGTACTTC,CASSILAGGQETQYF